This T cell receptor (beta chain) is drawn from a study of identical twins. General study findings and limits: Low generation probability was overrepresented in out-of-frame alpha sequences shared by twins. Compared with models, monozygotic twins showed more out-of-frame TCR alpha sharing. In cord blood, abundant beta clonotypes had fewer insertions; memory showed no trend. Within beta out-of-frame sequences, the excess sharing observed between twins was weaker.

As to this clonotype: Its target is unknown.

TCRdb reanalysed the 5' RACE reads using MiXCR and keeps one entry per CDR3 protein. The sample holds 690,000 or so distinct CDR3 sequences, around 6.1% seen once. This CDR3 contains 19 residues. Trimming took 5 bases from V and 1 from J; bases not matched to a gene: 13. Germline V gene sequence: CDR1 SGHAT, CDR2 FQNNGV. The rearrangement links TRBV11-2 to TRBJ2-7; 14 positions agree with TRBD2. The source of this sequence is a man between 18 and 29 years old in good health. The sample comprised naive T cells sorted from blood. This CDR3 is CASSHNLGLAGGGSYEQYF. As DNA, the CDR3 is TGTGCCAGCAGCCATAATCTCGGACTAGCGGGAGGAGGGTCCTACGAGCAGTACTTC.